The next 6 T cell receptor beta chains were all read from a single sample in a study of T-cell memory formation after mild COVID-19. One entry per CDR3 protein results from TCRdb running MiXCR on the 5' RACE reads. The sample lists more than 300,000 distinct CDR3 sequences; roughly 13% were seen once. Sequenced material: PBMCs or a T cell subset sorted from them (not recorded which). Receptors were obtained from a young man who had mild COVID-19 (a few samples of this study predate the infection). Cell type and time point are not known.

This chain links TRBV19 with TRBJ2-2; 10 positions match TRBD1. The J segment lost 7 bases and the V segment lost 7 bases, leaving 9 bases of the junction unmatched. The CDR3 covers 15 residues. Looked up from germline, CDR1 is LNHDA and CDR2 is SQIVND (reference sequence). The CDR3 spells CASTTTGGGFGELFF. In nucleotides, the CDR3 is TGTGCCAGTACCACGACAGGGGGCGGGTTCGGGGAGCTGTTTTTT.

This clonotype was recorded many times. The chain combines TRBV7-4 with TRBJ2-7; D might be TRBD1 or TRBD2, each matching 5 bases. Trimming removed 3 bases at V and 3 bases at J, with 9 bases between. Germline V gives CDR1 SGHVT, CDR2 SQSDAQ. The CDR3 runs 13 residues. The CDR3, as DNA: TGTGCCAGCAGCTTCCAGGGAGTCTACGAGCAGTACGTC. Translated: CASSFQGVYEQYV.

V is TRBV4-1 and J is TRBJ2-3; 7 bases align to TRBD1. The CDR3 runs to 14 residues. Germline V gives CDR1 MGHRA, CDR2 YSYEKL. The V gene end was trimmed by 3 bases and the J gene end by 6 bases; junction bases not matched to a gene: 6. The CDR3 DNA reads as TGCGCCAGCAGCCAGATGACAGGGTTGGATACGCAGTATTTT. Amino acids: CASSQMTGLDTQYF.

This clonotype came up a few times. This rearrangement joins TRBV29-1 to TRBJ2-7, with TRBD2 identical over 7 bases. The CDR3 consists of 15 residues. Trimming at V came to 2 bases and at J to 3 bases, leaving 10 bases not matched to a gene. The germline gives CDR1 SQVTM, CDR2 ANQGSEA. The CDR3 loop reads CSVEYAAGRDYEQYF. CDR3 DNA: TGCAGCGTTGAATACGCGGCAGGGAGGGACTACGAGCAGTACTTC.

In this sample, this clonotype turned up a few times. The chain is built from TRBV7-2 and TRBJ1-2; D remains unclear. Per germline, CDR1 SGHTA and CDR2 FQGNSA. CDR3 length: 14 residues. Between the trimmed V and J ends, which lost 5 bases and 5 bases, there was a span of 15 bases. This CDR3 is CASSPALAAYGYTF. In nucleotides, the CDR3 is TGTGCCAGCAGCCCGGCGTTGGCGGCATATGGCTACACCTTC. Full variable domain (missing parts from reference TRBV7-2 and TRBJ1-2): GAGVSQSPSNKVTEKGKDVELRCDPISGHTALYWYRQSLGQGLEFLIYFQGNSAPDKSGLPSDRFSAERTGGSVSTLTIQRTQQEDSAVYLCASSPALAAYGYTFGSGTRLTVV.

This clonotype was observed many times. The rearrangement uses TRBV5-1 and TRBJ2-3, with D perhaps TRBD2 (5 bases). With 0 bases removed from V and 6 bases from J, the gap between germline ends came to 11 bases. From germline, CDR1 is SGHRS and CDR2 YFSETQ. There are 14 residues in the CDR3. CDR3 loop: CASSLGSGEDTQYF. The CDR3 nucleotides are TGCGCCAGCAGCTTGGGTTCTGGGGAGGATACGCAGTATTTT.